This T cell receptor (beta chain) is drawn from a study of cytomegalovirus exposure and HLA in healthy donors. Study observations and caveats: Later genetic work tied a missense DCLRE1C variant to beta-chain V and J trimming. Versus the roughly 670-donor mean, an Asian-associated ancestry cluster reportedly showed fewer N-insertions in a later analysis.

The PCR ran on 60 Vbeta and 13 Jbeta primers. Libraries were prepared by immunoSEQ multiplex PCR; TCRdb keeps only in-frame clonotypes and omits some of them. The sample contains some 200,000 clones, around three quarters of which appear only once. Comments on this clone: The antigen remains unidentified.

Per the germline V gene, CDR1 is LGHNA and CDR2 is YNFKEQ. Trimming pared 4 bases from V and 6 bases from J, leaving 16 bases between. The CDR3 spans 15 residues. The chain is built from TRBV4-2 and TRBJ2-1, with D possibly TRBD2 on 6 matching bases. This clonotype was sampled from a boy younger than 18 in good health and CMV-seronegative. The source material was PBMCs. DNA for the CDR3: TGTGCCAGCAGCCCCGTCCGGGAGATTGCCAATGAGCAGTTCTTC. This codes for CASSPVREIANEQFF.